What follows are 5 T cell receptor beta chains derived from one specimen sequenced in a study of T cells in Graves' hyperthyroidism and ophthalmopathy. TCR beta CDR3 region amplification was performed from RNA transcripts. HTBI primers were employed in a first-round RT-PCR of the TCR CDR3. TCRdb passed the multiplex PCR reads through MiXCR, listing each CDR3 protein once. The table includes approximately 380,000 distinct CDR3 sequences, around an eighth detected once. The specimen sequenced was blood. These receptors all come from a man aged 45-60 years with Graves' ophthalmopathy.

At least ten counts were recorded for this clonotype. The gene calls are TRBV3-1 and TRBJ1-4, with a weak D call TRBD1 (5 bases). CDR1 is LGHDT and CDR2 is YNNKEL in the germline V gene (reference sequence). The length of the CDR3 is 15 residues. V was cut by 3 bases and J by 8 bases, with 16 bases left in between. The CDR3 DNA reads TGTGCCAGCAGCCACCGGGACGGGGCTGGGGAAAAACTGTTTTTT. Translating gives CASSHRDGAGEKLFF. The variable domain in full, completed from reference TRBV3-1 and TRBJ1-4, reads DTAVSQTPKYLVTQMGNDKSIKCEQNLGHDTMYWYKQDSKKFLKIMFSYNNKELIINETVPNRFSPKSPDKAHLNLHINSLELGDSAVYFCASSHRDGAGEKLFFGSGTQLSVL.

This clonotype was recorded at least ten times. The chain uses TRBV12-3 or TRBV12-4 and TRBJ2-7; D might be TRBD1 or TRBD2, each matching 5 bases. The CDR3 contains 13 residues. Trimming removed 6 bases from V and 2 bases from J, with 11 bases in between. The chain's CDR3 is CASRPGRTYEQYF. The CDR3 coding sequence is TGTGCCAGCAGGCCGGGACGGACCTACGAGCAGTACTTC.

The chain has TRBV7-9 and TRBJ2-2; the match to TRBD1 covers 7 bases. Looked up from germline, CDR1 is SEHNR and CDR2 is FQNEAQ (reference sequence). The ends lost 4 bases at V and 1 base at J; junction bases unmatched: 3. The CDR3 covers 15 residues. CDR3 bases: TGTGCCAGCAGCTCCGACAGGGAGAACACCGGGGAGCTGTTTTTT. It codes for CASSSDRENTGELFF.

The rearrangement joins TRBV7-2 to TRBJ1-6; D unresolved. Germline-derived CDR1 and CDR2 are SGHTA and FQGNSA. The V and J ends lost 5 bases and 9 bases respectively, with 14 bases between them. The CDR3 is made up of 14 amino acids. The CDR3 loop is CASSPSILSSPLHF. The CDR3 bases are TGTGCCAGCAGCCCCTCCATATTATCTTCACCCCTCCACTTT.

This clonotype was seen repeatedly, ten times or more. V gene TRBV5-6 combines with J gene TRBJ2-1; 7 positions agree with TRBD2. CDR3 size: 14 residues. The ends lost 7 bases at V and 0 bases at J; junction bases unmatched: 4. Germline V CDR1 and CDR2: SGHDT, YYEEEE. The CDR3 spells CASGGGSSYNEQFF. CDR3 nucleotides: TGTGCCAGCGGCGGCGGGAGCTCCTACAATGAGCAGTTCTTC.